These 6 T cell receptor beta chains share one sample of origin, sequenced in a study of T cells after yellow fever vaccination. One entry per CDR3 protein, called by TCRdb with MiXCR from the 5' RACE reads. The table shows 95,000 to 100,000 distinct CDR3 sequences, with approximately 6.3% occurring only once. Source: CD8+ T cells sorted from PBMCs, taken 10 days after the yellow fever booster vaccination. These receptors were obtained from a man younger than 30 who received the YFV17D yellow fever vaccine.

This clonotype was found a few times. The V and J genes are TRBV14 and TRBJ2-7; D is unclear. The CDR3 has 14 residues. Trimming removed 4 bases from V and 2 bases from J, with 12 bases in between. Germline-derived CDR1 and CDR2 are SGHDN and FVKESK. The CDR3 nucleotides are TGTGCCAGCAGCCCCAGGTGGAGACCCTACGAGCAGTACTTC. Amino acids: CASSPRWRPYEQYF.

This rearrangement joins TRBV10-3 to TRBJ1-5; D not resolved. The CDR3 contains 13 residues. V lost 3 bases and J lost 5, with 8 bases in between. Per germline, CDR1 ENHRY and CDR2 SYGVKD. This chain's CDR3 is CAISDSTYQPQHF. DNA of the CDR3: TGTGCCATCAGTGATTCAACCTATCAGCCCCAGCATTTT.

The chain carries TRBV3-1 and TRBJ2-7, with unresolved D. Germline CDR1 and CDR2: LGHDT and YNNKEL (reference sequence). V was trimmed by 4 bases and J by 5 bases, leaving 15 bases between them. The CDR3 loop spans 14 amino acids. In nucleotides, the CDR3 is TGTGCCAGCAGCCCTCAGGTTAGCTCTCACGAGCAGTACGTC. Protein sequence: CASSPQVSSHEQYV.

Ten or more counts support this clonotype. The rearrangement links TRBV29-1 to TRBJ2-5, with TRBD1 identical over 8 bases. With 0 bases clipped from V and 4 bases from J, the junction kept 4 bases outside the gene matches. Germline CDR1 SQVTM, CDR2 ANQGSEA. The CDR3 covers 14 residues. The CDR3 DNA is TGCAGCGTTGAAGACCCAGGGGGCAGAGAGACCCAGTACTTC. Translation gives CSVEDPGGRETQYF.

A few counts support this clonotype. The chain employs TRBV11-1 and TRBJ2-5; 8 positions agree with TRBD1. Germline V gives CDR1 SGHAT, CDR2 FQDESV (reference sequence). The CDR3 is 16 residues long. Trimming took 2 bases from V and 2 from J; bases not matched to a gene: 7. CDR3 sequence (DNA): TGTGCCAGCAGCTTAACTTGGGACAGGTGGCAAGAGACCCAGTACTTC. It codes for CASSLTWDRWQETQYF.

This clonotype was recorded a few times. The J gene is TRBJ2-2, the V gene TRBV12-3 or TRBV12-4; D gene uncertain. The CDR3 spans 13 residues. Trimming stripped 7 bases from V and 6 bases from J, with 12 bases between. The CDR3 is CASTDLPPGELFF. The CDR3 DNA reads TGTGCCAGCACCGATTTACCCCCCGGGGAGCTGTTTTTT.